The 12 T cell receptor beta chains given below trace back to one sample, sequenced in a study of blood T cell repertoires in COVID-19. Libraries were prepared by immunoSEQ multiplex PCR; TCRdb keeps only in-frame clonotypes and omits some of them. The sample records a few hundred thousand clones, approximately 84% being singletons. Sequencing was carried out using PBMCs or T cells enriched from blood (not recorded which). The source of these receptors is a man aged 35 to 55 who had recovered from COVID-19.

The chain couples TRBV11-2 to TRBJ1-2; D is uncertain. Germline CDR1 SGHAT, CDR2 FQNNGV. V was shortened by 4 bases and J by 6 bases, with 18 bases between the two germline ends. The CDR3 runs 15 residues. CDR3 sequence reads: CASSSLRGRANGYTF. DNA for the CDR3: TGTGCCAGCAGCTCTCTCCGGGGTAGGGCTAATGGCTACACCTTC. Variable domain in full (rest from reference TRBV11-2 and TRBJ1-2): EAGVAQSPRYKIIEKRQSVAFWCNPISGHATLYWYQQILGQGPKLLIQFQNNGVVDDSQLPKDRFSAERLKGVDSTLKIQPAKLEDSAVYLCASSSLRGRANGYTFGSGTRLTVV.

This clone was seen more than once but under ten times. The CDR3 coding sequence is TGCGCCAGCAGCTTGGAGGGGACTGAAGCTTTCTTT. Translated, it gives CASSLEGTEAFF. The gene calls are TRBV5-1 and TRBJ1-1, with D possibly matching TRBD1 (5 bases). Germline CDR1 and CDR2: SGHRS and YFSETQ. The CDR3 is made up of 12 amino acids. V was shortened by 0 bases and J by 5 bases, with 5 bases between the two germline ends.

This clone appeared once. The DNA of the CDR3 is TGTGCCAGCACCCAGCCTCGGGGGGGCAAATACGAGCAGTACTTC. The encoded protein is CASTQPRGGKYEQYF. The chain links TRBV6-5 to TRBJ2-7, with 8 positions matching TRBD2. This CDR3 region has 15 residues. Per the germline V gene, CDR1 is MNHEY and CDR2 is SVGAGI. V shed 7 bases and J 4 bases; nucleotides not matched to a gene: 12.

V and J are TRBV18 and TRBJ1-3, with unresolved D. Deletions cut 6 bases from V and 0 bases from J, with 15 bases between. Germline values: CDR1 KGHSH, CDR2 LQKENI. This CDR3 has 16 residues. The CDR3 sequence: CASSQPGSSSGNTIYF. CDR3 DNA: TGTGCCAGCTCCCAGCCCGGGAGCAGCTCTGGAAACACCATATATTTT.

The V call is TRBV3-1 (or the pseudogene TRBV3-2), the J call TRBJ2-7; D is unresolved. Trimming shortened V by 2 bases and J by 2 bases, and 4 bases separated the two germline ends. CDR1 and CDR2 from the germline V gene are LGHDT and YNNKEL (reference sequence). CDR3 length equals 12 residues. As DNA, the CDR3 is TGTGCCAGCAGCCAACAGACCTACGAGCAGTACTTC. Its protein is CASSQQTYEQYF.

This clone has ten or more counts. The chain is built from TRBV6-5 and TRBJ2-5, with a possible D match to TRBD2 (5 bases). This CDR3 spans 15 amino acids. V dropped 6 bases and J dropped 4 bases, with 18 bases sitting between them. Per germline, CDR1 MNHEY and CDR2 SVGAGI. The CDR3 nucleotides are TGTGCCAGCAGGGCCTTGACTGGGAGCGCAGAGACCCAGTACTTC. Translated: CASRALTGSAETQYF.

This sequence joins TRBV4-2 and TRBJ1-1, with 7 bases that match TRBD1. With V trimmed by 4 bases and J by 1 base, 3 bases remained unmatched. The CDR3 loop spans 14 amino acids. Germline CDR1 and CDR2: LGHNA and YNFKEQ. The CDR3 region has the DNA TGTGCCAGCAGCCTAGGGACAGAGAACACTGAAGCTTTCTTT. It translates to CASSLGTENTEAFF.

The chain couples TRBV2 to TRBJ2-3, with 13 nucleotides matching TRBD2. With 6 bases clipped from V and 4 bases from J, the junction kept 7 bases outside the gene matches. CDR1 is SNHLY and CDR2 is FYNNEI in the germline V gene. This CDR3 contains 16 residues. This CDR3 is CASSGGLAGAPDTQYF. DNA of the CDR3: TGTGCCAGCAGCGGAGGACTAGCGGGAGCCCCAGATACGCAGTATTTT.

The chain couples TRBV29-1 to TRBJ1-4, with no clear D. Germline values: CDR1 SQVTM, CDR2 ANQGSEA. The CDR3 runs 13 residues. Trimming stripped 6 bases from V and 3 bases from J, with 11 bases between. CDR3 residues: CSVETLSNEKLFF. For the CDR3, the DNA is TGCAGCGTCGAAACTCTGTCTAATGAAAAACTGTTTTTT.

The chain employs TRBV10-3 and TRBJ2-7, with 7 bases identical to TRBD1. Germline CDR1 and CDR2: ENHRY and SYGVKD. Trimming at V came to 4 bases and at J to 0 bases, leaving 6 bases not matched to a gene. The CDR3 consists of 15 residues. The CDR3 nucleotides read TGTGCCATCAGTGCCGGGACAGCCTTCTCCTACGAGCAGTACTTC. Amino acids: CAISAGTAFSYEQYF.

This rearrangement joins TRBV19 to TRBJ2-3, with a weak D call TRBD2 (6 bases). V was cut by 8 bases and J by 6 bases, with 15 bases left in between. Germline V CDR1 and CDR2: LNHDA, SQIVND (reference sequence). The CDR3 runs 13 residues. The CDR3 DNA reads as TGTGCCAGTGGGGAGGTCCGTCCGGATACGCAGTATTTT. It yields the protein CASGEVRPDTQYF.

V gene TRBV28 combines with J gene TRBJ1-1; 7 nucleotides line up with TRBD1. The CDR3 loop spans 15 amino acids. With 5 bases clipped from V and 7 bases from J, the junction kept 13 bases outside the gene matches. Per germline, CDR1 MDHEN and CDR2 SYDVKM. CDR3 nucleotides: TGTGCCAGCAGTGCTACCGGGACAGTCCATGGTGAAGCTTTCTTT. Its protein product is CASSATGTVHGEAFF. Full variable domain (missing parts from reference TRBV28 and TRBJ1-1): DVKVTQSSRYLVKRTGEKVFLECVQDMDHENMFWYRQDPGLGLRLIYFSYDVKMKEKGDIPEGYSVSREKKERFSLILESASTNQTSMYLCASSATGTVHGEAFFGQGTRLTVV.